These 23 T cell receptor beta chains share one sample of origin, sequenced in a study of regulatory T cells in long-lasting Graves disease. For TCR beta, libraries came from iRepertoire HTBI primers and Arm-PCR of CDR3 regions. Each CDR3 protein gets one entry after TCRdb re-called the multiplex PCR reads with MiXCR. Here the sample spans about half a million distinct CDR3 sequences, about 12% being singletons. Regarding time point: newly diagnosed GD, antithyroid drugs for less than 3 months. Construction of the TCR library relied on RNA isolated from PBMCs. These sequences were also reported in another study, on T cells in Graves' hyperthyroidism and ophthalmopathy.

Sequences were derived from peripheral blood mononuclear cells (PBMCs), sampled at new diagnosis, from a patient treated with antithyroid drugs. All receptors come from a woman aged 30 to 39 with Graves disease.

This clonotype was seen a few times. V and J are TRBV18 and TRBJ2-1, with D unclear. In germline, CDR1 is KGHSH, CDR2 LQKENI. V lost 5 bases and J lost 1, with 6 bases in between. The CDR3 is made up of 13 amino acids. Here the CDR3 DNA reads TGTGCCAGCTCATTCACGTCCTACAATGAGCAGTTCTTC. Translation: CASSFTSYNEQFF.

This clonotype was recorded a few times. The chain recombines TRBV20-1 with TRBJ1-1, with 7 positions matching TRBD1. The length of the CDR3 is 14 residues. The germline CDR1 and CDR2 sequences are DFQATT and SNEGSKA (reference sequence). The ends lost 5 bases at V and 10 bases at J; junction bases unmatched: 16. The CDR3 is CSAPDRDRTLRAFF. DNA for the CDR3: TGCAGTGCTCCTGACAGGGACCGAACACTGCGAGCTTTCTTT.

The table lists this clonotype with many counts. CDR3: CASSHPVGGKNEQFF. CDR3 sequence (DNA): TGTGCCAGCAGCCATCCGGTGGGAGGAAAGAATGAGCAGTTCTTC. The rearrangement links TRBV11-2 to TRBJ2-1; TRBD2 might be the D (6 bases). CDR3 length: 15 amino acids. Germline V gives CDR1 SGHAT, CDR2 FQNNGV. V shed 5 bases and J shed 7 bases, with 18 bases lying between them.

This clonotype occurred many times. The chain couples TRBV27 to TRBJ1-1, with TRBD1 as a possible D gene (5 bases). Germline V lookup: CDR1 MNHEY, CDR2 SMNVEV (reference sequence). The ends were cut back, 4 bases at V and 9 bases at J, with 18 bases in the middle. The CDR3 extends over 14 amino acids. This CDR3 reads CASSSLPGTAKAFF. CDR3 DNA sequence: TGTGCCAGCAGTTCCCTACCCGGGACGGCAAAAGCTTTCTTT.

This clonotype was picked up many times. The chain carries TRBV5-1 and TRBJ1-4, with D maybe TRBD1 (6 bases). Germline lookup yields CDR1 SGHRS and CDR2 YFSETQ. CDR3 length equals 17 residues. The V end was cut by 4 bases, the J end by 7 bases, with 23 bases between. In DNA form, the CDR3 reads TGCGCCAGCAGCCGCACGGGGGGCGGAATAGGGGTTGAAAAACTGTTTTTT. Protein product: CASSRTGGGIGVEKLFF.

The V call is TRBV20-1, the J call TRBJ2-3; D not resolved. Germline CDR1 is DFQATT and CDR2 is SNEGSKA (reference sequence). The CDR3 runs 14 residues. The V end lost 0 bases, the J end lost 2 bases, and 9 bases lay between the germline ends. The CDR3 loop is CSAREGALTDTQYF. The CDR3, as DNA: TGCAGTGCTAGAGAAGGAGCGCTCACAGATACGCAGTATTTT.

This clonotype was observed at least ten times. This chain joins TRBV30 and TRBJ2-3; D is unclear. Germline V gives CDR1 GTSNPN, CDR2 SVGIG (reference sequence). V was clipped by 4 bases and J by 1 base, with 15 bases between them. The CDR3 covers 15 residues. CDR3 nucleotide sequence: TGTGCCTGGAAAAGATCGGGCCGAGGCACAGATACGCAGTATTTT. Protein: CAWKRSGRGTDTQYF.

This clonotype was seen at least ten times. J is TRBJ2-3 and V is TRBV6-1; D may match TRBD1 or TRBD2 (5 bases each). The ends were cut back, 0 bases at V and 3 bases at J, with 16 bases in the middle. CDR3 length: 17 residues. The V gene's germline CDR1 is MNHNS and CDR2 SASEGT. CDR3 amino acids: CASSEAFGDGRTDTQYF. The CDR3 nucleotides are TGTGCCAGCAGTGAAGCGTTCGGGGACGGAAGAACAGATACGCAGTATTTT.

This clonotype occurred many times. The V gene is TRBV28, the J gene TRBJ1-2, with 7 bases matching TRBD1. J gave up 4 bases and V 6 bases, and 14 bases lay outside the gene matches. There are 16 residues in the CDR3. Germline assignment: CDR1 MDHEN and CDR2 SYDVKM. The CDR3 is CASRRNRDRSFYGYTF. The CDR3 coding sequence is TGTGCCAGCAGGAGAAACCGGGACAGAAGCTTCTATGGCTACACCTTC.

This clonotype was counted at least ten times. This chain connects TRBV7-9 to TRBJ2-5, with 7 bases fitting TRBD1. CDR1 SEHNR and CDR2 FQNEAQ come from the germline V gene (reference sequence). This CDR3 contains 12 residues. With V trimmed by 6 bases and J by 13 bases, 11 bases remained unmatched. The CDR3 loop is CASRQSPGQPYF. The CDR3 bases are TGTGCCAGCAGACAATCTCCGGGACAGCCGTACTTC. The variable domain in full, completed from reference TRBV7-9 and TRBJ2-5, reads DTGVSQNPRHKITKRGQNVTFRCDPISEHNRLYWYRQTLGQGPEFLTYFQNEAQLEKSRLLSDRFSAERPKGSFSTLEIQRTEQGDSAMYLCASRQSPGQPYFGPGTRLLVL.

The chain couples TRBV5-1 to TRBJ2-1; D is ambiguous. Germline V gene data show CDR1 as SGHRS and CDR2 as YFSETQ. Trimming took 2 bases from V and 4 from J, leaving 16 bases between them. The CDR3 length is 16 residues. CDR3 residues: CASSFRLPLQYNEQFF. The CDR3 DNA reads TGCGCCAGCAGCTTTCGGCTACCCCTTCAATACAATGAGCAGTTCTTC. Based on the CDR3 plus reference TRBV5-1 and TRBJ2-1, the full variable domain is KAGVTQTPRYLIKTRGQQVTLSCSPISGHRSVSWYQQTPGQGLQFLFEYFSETQRNKGNFPGRFSGRQFSNSRSEMNVSTLELGDSALYLCASSFRLPLQYNEQFFGPGTRLTVL.

This clonotype was seen repeatedly, ten times or more. As DNA, the CDR3 is TGTGCCAGCAGTGAATCCGACGGAGGCTCCTACGAGCAGTACTTC. Residues: CASSESDGGSYEQYF. This chain uses TRBV6-1 with TRBJ2-7, with TRBD2 as a possible D gene (5 bases). Germline loops: CDR1 MNHNS, CDR2 SASEGT. The length of the CDR3 is 15 residues. The V gene lost 2 bases and the J gene lost 0 bases, with 11 bases spanning the gap.

This clonotype was seen only a few times. The chain employs TRBV3-1 and TRBJ2-7, with D unresolved. The germline CDR1 and CDR2 sequences are LGHDT and YNNKEL (reference sequence). The CDR3 length is 13 residues. The ends were cut back, 0 bases at V and 6 bases at J, with 9 bases in the middle. The CDR3 nucleotides read TGTGCCAGCAGCCAAGAATCCGGGCGCGAGCAGTACTTC. Amino acid sequence: CASSQESGREQYF.

This rearrangement joins TRBV19 to TRBJ2-3; weak D call: TRBD1 (6 bases). The CDR3 length is 15 residues. V was cut by 6 bases and J by 6 bases, with 19 bases left in between. Germline V gives CDR1 LNHDA, CDR2 SQIVND (reference sequence). CDR3: CASSLGQPPYDTQYF. The CDR3 DNA is TGTGCCAGTAGCCTTGGACAGCCCCCGTACGATACGCAGTATTTT.

This clonotype was seen ten or more times. V usage is TRBV30 and J usage is TRBJ1-6; D is ambiguous. The CDR3 runs 12 residues. CDR1 is GTSNPN and CDR2 is SVGIG in the germline V gene (reference sequence). Trimming took 7 bases from V and 4 from J, leaving 8 bases between them. The CDR3: CASIGYNSPLHF. The CDR3 coding sequence is TGTGCCTCCATCGGTTATAATTCACCCCTCCACTTT.

To note about this clonotype: It is likely a read error: a sequence one base away is far more abundant. V usage is TRBV28 and J usage is TRBJ2-5; the D is unclear. This CDR3 region has 12 residues. V lost 6 bases, J lost 5 bases, and 10 bases lay in between. Per germline, CDR1 MDHEN and CDR2 SYDVKM. The chain's CDR3 is CASRAGLETQYF. CDR3 sequence (DNA): TGTGCCAGCAGGGCCGGCCTCGAGACCCAGTACTTC.

About this clonotype itself: A much larger clone is a single base away; this may be a read error. The chain employs TRBV30 and TRBJ2-6; perhaps TRBD1 as D (5 bases). Germline V gene sequence: CDR1 GTSNPN, CDR2 SVGIG (reference sequence). The CDR3 has 13 amino acids. CDR3 bases: TGTGCCTGGACGCGCTCTGGGGCCAACGCCCTGACTTTC. Protein product: CAWTRSGANALTF.

This clonotype has at least ten counts. The rearrangement links TRBV18 to TRBJ2-1, with D tentatively TRBD1 (6 bases). Germline-derived CDR1 and CDR2 are KGHSH and LQKENI. V gave up 2 bases and J gave up 6 bases, with 8 bases separating them. The CDR3 spans 13 residues. This CDR3 is CASSPARGNEQFF. The CDR3 DNA reads as TGTGCCAGCTCACCAGCCAGGGGCAATGAGCAGTTCTTC. Full variable domain (rest looked up from reference TRBV18 and TRBJ2-1): NAGVMQNPRHLVRRRGQEARLRCSPMKGHSHVYWYRQLPEEGLKFMVYLQKENIIDESGMPKERFSAEFPKEGPSILRIQQVVRGDSAAYFCASSPARGNEQFFGPGTRLTVL.

This clonotype has a count of ten or more. The chain uses TRBV18 and TRBJ2-3; D not certain. CDR3 length equals 14 residues. Germline CDR1 KGHSH, CDR2 LQKENI. With 2 bases removed from V and 5 bases from J, the gap between germline ends came to 11 bases. CDR3 in DNA: TGTGCCAGCTCACCAGTGGCAGGAGAAGATACGCAGTATTTT. Its protein is CASSPVAGEDTQYF.

This clonotype occurred a few times. J is TRBJ2-3 and V is TRBV20-1; 9 bases map to TRBD2. V lost 6 bases to trimming and J lost 11 bases; unmatched junction nucleotides: 12. The CDR3 contains 13 residues. Germline CDR1 and CDR2: DFQATT and SNEGSKA (reference sequence). CDR3 loop: CSAPLGLAGLQYF. Here the CDR3 DNA reads TGCAGTGCACCGCTTGGGCTAGCGGGATTGCAGTATTTT.

This clonotype has ten or more counts. J is TRBJ2-1 and V is TRBV3-1, with TRBD2 identical over 9 bases. This CDR3 has 16 residues. Per germline, CDR1 LGHDT and CDR2 YNNKEL (reference sequence). With V trimmed by 1 base and J by 4 bases, 5 bases remained unmatched. The CDR3 DNA follows: TGTGCCAGCAGCCAAGTCCCCCTAGCGGGGTACAATGAGCAGTTCTTC. It yields the protein CASSQVPLAGYNEQFF.

For this clonotype: This probably arose from a read error, given a far larger clone one base away. The V gene is TRBV20-1, the J gene TRBJ2-1; TRBD2 matches at 12 bases. Germline CDR1 is DFQATT and CDR2 is SNEGSKA (reference sequence). The CDR3 is 14 amino acids. The J segment lost 10 bases and the V segment lost 6 bases, leaving 10 bases of the junction unmatched. The CDR3 DNA is TGCAGTGCCCCTCGGACTAGCGGGACCTACGAGCAGTTCTTC. Protein product: CSAPRTSGTYEQFF.

This clonotype was observed a few times. The chain joins TRBV19 to TRBJ2-1, with TRBD2 matching over 9 bases. Germline lookup yields CDR1 LNHDA and CDR2 SQIVND (reference sequence). The CDR3 totals 15 residues. J lost 5 bases, V lost 1 base, and 3 bases had no gene match. The CDR3 loop reads CASSIVAGGDNEQFF. The CDR3 DNA reads TGTGCCAGTAGTATAGTGGCGGGAGGGGACAATGAGCAGTTCTTC.